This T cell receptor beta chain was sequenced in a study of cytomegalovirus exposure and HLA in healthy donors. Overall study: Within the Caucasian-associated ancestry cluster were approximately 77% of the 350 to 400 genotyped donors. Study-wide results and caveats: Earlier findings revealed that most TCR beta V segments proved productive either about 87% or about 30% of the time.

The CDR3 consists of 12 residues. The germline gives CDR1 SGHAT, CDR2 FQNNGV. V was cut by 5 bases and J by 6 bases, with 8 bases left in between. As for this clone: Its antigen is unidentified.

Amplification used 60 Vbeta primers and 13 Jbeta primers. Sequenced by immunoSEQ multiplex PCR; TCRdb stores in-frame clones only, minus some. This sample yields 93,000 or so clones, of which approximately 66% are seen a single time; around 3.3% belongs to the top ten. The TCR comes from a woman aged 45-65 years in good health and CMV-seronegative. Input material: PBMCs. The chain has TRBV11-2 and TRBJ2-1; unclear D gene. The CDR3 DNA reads TGTGCCAGCAGCAGGAGTGGCAATGAGCAGTTCTTC. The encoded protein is CASSRSGNEQFF.